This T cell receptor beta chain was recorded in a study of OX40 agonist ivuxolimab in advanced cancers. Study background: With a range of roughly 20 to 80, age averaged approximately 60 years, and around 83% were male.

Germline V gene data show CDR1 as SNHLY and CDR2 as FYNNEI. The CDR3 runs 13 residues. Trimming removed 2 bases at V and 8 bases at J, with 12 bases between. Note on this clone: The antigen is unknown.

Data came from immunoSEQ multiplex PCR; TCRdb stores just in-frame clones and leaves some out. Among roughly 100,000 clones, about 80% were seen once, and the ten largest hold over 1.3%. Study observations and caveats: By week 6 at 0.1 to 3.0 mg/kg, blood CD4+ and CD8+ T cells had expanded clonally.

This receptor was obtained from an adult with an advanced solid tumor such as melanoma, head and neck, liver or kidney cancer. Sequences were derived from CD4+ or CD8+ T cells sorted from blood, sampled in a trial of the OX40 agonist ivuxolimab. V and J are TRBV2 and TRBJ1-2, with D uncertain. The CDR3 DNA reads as TGTGCCAGCAGTGAAAGTTTTTCGGAAGGCTACACCTTC. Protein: CASSESFSEGYTF.